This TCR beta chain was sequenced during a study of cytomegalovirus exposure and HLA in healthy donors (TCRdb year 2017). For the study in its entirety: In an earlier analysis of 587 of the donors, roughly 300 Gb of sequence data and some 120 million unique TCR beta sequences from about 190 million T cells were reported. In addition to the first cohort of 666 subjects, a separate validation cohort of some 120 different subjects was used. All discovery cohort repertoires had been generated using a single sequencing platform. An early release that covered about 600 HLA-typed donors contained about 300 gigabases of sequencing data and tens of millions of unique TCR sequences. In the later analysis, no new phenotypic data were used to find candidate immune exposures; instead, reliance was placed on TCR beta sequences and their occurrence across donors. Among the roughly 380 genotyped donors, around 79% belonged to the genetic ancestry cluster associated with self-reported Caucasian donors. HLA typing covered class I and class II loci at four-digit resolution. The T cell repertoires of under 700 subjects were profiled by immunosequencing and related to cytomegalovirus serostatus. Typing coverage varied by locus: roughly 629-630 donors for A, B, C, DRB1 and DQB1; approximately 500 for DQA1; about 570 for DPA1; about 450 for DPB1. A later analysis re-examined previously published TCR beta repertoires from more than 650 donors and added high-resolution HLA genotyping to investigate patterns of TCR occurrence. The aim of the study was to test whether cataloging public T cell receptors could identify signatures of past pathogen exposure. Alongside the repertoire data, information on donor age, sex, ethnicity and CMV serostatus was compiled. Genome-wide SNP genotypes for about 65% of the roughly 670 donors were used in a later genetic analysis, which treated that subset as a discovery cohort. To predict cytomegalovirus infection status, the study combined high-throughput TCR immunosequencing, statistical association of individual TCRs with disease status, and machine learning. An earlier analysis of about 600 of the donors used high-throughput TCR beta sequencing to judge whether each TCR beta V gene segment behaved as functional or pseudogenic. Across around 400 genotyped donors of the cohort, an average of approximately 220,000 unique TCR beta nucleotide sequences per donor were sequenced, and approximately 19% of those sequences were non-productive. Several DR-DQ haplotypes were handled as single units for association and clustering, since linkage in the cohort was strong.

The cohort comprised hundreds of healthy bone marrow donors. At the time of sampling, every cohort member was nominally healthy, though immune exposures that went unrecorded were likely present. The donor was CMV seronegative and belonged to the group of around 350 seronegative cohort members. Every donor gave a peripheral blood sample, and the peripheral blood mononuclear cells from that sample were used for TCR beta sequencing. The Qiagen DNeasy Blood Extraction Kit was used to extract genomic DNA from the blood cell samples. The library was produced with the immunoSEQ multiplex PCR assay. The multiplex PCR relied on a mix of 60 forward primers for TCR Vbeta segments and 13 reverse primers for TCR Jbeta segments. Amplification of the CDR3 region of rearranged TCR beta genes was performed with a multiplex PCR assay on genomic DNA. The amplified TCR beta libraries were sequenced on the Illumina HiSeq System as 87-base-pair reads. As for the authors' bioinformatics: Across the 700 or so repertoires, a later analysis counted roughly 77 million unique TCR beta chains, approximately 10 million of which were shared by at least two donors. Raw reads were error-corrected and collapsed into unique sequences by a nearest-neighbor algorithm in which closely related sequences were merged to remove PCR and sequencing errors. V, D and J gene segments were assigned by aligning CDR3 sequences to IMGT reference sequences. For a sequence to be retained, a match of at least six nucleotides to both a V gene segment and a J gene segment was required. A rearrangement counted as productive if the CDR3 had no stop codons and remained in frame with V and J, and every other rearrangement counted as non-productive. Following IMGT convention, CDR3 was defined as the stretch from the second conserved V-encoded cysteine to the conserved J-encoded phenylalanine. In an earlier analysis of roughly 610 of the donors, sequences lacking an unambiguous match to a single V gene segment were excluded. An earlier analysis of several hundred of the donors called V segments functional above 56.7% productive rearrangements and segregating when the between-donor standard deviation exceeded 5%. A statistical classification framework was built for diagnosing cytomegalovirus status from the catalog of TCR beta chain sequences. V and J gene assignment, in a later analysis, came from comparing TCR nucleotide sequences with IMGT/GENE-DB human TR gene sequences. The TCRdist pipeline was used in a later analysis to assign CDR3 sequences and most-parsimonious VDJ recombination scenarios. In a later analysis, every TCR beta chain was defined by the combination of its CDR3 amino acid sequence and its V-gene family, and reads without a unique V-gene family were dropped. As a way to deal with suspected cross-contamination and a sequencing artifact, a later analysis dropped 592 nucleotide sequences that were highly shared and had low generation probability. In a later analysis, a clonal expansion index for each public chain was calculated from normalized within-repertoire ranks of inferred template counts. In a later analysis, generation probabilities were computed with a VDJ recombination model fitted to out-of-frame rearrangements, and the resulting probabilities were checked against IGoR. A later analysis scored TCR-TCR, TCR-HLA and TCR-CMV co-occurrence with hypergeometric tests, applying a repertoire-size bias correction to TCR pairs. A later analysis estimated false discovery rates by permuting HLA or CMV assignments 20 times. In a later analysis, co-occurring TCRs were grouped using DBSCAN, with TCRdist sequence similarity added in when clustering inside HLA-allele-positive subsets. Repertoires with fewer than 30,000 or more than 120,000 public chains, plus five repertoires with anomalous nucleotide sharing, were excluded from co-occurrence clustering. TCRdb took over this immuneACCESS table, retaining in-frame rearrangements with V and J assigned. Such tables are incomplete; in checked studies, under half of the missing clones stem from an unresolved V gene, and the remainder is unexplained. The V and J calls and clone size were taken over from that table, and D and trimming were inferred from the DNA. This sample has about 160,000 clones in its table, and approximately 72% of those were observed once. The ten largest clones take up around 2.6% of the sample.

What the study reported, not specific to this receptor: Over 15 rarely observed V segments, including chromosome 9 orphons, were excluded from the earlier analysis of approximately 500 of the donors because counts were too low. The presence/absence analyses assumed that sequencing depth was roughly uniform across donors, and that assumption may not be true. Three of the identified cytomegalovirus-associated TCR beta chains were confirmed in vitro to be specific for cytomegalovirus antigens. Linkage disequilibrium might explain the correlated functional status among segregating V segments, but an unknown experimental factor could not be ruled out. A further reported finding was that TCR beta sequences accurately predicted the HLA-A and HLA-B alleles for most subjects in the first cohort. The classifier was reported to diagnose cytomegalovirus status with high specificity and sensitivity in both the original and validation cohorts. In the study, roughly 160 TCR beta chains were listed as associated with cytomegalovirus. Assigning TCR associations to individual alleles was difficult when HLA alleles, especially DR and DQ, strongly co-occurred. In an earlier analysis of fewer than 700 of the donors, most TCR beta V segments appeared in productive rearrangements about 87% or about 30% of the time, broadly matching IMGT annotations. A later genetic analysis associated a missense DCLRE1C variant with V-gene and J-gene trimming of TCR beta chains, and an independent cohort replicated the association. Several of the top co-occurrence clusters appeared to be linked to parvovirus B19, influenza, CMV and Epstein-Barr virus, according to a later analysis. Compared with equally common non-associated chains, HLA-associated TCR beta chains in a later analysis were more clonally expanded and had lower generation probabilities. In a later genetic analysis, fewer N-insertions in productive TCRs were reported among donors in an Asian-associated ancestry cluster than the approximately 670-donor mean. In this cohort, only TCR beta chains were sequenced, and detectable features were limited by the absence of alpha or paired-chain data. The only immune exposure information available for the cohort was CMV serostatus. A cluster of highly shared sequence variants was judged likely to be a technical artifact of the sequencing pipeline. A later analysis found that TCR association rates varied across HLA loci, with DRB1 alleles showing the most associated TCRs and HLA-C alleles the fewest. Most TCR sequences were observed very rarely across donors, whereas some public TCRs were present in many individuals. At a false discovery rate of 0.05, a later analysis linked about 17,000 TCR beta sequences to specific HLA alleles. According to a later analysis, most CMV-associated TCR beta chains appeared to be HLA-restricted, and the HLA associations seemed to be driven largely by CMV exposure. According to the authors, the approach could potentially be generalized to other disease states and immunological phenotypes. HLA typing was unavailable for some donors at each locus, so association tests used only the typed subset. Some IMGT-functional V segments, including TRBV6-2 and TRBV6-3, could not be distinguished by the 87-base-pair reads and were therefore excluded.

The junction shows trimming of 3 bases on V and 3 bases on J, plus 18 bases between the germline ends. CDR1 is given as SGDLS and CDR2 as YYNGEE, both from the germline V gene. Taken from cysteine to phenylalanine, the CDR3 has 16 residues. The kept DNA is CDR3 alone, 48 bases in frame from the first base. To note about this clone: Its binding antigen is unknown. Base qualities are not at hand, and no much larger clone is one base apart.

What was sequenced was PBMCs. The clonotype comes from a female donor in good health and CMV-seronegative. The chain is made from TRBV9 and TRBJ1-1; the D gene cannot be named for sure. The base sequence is TGTGCCAGCAGCGATACCCCGGGAGGCAGCTACACTGAAGCTTTCTTT. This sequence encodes CASSDTPGGSYTEAFF.